One sample yielded the 7 T cell receptor beta chains listed below, sequenced in a study of blood T cell repertoires in COVID-19. The method was immunoSEQ multiplex PCR; TCRdb's version includes in-frame clones alone and lacks a portion of them. The sample consists of about 210,000 clones, roughly 94% of them appearing once. The sample taken for sequencing was peripheral blood. These receptors originate from a man under 40 with acute or convalescent COVID-19.

The chain links TRBV5-1 to TRBJ2-2; TRBD2 matches at 12 bases. Germline lookup yields CDR1 SGHRS and CDR2 YFSETQ. The CDR3 runs 17 residues. Trimming took 0 bases from V and 3 from J; bases not matched to a gene: 3. Here the CDR3 DNA reads TGCGCCAGCAGCTTGGCACTAGCGGGAGGTTACACCGGGGAGCTGTTTTTT. Protein sequence: CASSLALAGGYTGELFF.

This sequence joins TRBV19 and TRBJ2-2; 7 positions match TRBD1. The V and J ends lost 7 bases and 0 bases, in that order; junction bases with no gene match: 5. This CDR3 has 15 residues. CDR1 is LNHDA and CDR2 is SQIVND in the germline V gene (reference sequence). Here the CDR3 reads CASTPTGANTGELFF. In DNA, the CDR3 is TGTGCCAGTACCCCCACAGGGGCGAACACCGGGGAGCTGTTTTTT.

This clone turned up a few times. V and J are TRBV9 and TRBJ1-1, with D tentatively TRBD1 (6 bases). This CDR3 comprises 15 residues. In germline, CDR1 is SGDLS, CDR2 YYNGEE. V was pared by 0 bases and J by 1 base, with 10 bases between. The CDR3 DNA sequence: TGTGCCAGCAGCGTAGACAGGGCCCCGAACACTGAAGCTTTCTTT. Encoded protein: CASSVDRAPNTEAFF.

The chain combines TRBV19 with TRBJ2-5; 15 bases fit TRBD2. The trim removed 4 bases at V and 5 bases at J, leaving 14 bases unmatched. Germline values: CDR1 LNHDA, CDR2 SQIVND (reference sequence). The CDR3 has 19 residues. The CDR3 sequence is CASSKNHGLAGGRGETQYF. Written as DNA, the CDR3 is TGTGCCAGTAGTAAAAACCACGGACTAGCGGGAGGGCGCGGGGAGACCCAGTACTTC.

The V and J genes are TRBV5-8 and TRBJ2-7; 8 bases are a match to TRBD1. Trimming cost V 2 bases and J 0 bases; bases outside gene matches: 4. This CDR3 has 15 residues. Per germline, CDR1 SGHTS and CDR2 YDEGEE. The CDR3 reads CASSFRTGFSYEQYF. DNA for the CDR3: TGTGCCAGCAGCTTCAGGACAGGGTTCTCCTACGAGCAGTACTTC.

To note about this clone: In the same sample, other DNA sequences code for this CDR3. The CDR3 region is CASSLQGTEAFF. DNA of the CDR3: TGTGCCAGCAGCCTTCAGGGGACTGAAGCTTTCTTT. The chain couples TRBV28 to TRBJ1-1; maybe TRBD1 (6 bases). The V and J ends lost 6 bases and 5 bases respectively, with 10 bases between them. Per germline, CDR1 MDHEN and CDR2 SYDVKM. This CDR3 has 12 amino acids.

This sequence joins TRBV7-9 and TRBJ2-5; 8 bases match TRBD2. Germline V gene lookup returns CDR1 SEHNR and CDR2 FQNEAQ (reference sequence). The CDR3 has 15 residues. Trimming removed 2 bases from V and 4 bases from J; junction bases left unmatched: 6. In DNA, the CDR3 is TGTGCCAGCAGCTTAACAGCGGGGGCTCCAGAGACCCAGTACTTC. Encoded protein: CASSLTAGAPETQYF.